The clone carrying this TCR beta chain was detected a few times. Its antigen remains unknown. These data come from a study of T cell repertoires in cytomegalovirus infection. MiXCR, run by TCRdb on the reads, gives a single entry per CDR3 protein. The sample has 45,000 to 55,000 distinct CDR3 sequences, over 20% seen once; the top ten hold about 90%. Trimming pared 8 bases from V and 4 bases from J, leaving 14 bases between. CDR3 length: 13 residues. CDR1 and CDR2 from the germline V gene are SGHAT and FQNNGV. The sequences come from CD8+ T cells from cultured PBMCs, collected from culture after CMV antigen stimulation. The sequence derives from a human donor in good health (CMV status not recorded). Some clones in this sample may be carry-over from other donors' samples. The genes are TRBV11-2 and TRBJ2-5; possibly TRBD1 for D (5 bases). Here the CDR3 DNA reads TGTGCCAGCGTAAGACAGCCCACAGAGACCCAGTACTTC. Encoded protein: CASVRQPTETQYF.